The 4 T cell receptor beta chains in this list originate from one sample, sequenced in a study of Ad26.COV2.S vaccination and SARS-CoV-2 variants. Here immunoSEQ multiplex PCR was the method, and the copy in TCRdb shows in-frame clones only, minus some. Altogether 350,000 to 550,000 clones are present, 80% to 90% being singletons, with the ten largest covering approximately 2.5%. Treatment: some 20 received Ad26.COV2.S at low or high dose, single or two shots; 5 received placebo; per-sample allocation not given. Specimen acquisition occurred on day 63 following the initial vaccine or placebo injection. The sequencing used peripheral blood, collected in a trial of Ad26.COV2.S vaccine versus placebo. The receptor set was obtained from a person aged 18 to 59 who received the Ad26.COV2.S COVID-19 vaccine or a placebo.

The V and J genes are TRBV5-1 and TRBJ2-6, with TRBD1 as a possible D gene (6 bases). CDR3 length: 15 residues. Germline V gene lookup returns CDR1 SGHRS and CDR2 YFSETQ. V was cut by 1 base and J by 4 bases, with 9 bases left in between. The CDR3 DNA reads TGCGCCAGCAGCTTGACAGGGACCGGGGCCAACGTCCTGACTTTC. It codes for CASSLTGTGANVLTF.

V gene TRBV29-1 combines with J gene TRBJ2-5; 10 nucleotides match TRBD2. The V and J ends lost 6 bases and 5 bases, in that order; junction bases with no gene match: 9. CDR1 and CDR2 (germline): SQVTM, ANQGSEA. The CDR3 loop spans 14 amino acids. The CDR3 DNA sequence: TGCAGCGTCCGACTAGCGGGCTATTGGGAGACCCAGTACTTC. It encodes CSVRLAGYWETQYF.

This clone was seen just once. This sequence joins TRBV7-9 and TRBJ1-3; 7 nucleotides line up with TRBD1. The germline V gene has CDR1 SEHNR and CDR2 FQNEAQ (reference sequence). The CDR3 totals 15 residues. The V segment lost 1 base and the J segment 4 bases; nucleotides outside the gene matches: 4. CDR3 DNA sequence: TGTGCCAGCAGCTTAGTGGGGACAGTAGGAAACACCATATATTTT. The encoded protein is CASSLVGTVGNTIYF.

The V gene is TRBV24-1, the J gene TRBJ2-3; 9 bases are a match to TRBD2. This CDR3 is built from 15 residues. J lost 2 bases, V lost 7 bases, and 6 bases had no gene match. Germline-derived CDR1 and CDR2 are KGHDR and SFDVKD. The CDR3 coding sequence is TGTGCCACCAGGGGTAGCGGGGGCTCCACAGATACGCAGTATTTT. Protein: CATRGSGGSTDTQYF.